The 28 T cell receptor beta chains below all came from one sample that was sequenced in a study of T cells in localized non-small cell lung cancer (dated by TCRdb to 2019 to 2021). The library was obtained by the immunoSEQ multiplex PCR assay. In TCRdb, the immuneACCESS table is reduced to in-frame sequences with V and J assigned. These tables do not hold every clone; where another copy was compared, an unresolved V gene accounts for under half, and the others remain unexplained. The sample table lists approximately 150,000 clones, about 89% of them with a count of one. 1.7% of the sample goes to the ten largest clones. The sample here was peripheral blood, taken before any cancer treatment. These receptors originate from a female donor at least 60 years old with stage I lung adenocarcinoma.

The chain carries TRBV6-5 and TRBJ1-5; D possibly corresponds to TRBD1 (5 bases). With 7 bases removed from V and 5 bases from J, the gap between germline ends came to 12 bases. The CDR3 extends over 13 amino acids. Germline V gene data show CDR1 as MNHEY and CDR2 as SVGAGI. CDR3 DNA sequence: TGTGCCAGCACTACTGGGACTCATCAGCCCCAGCATTTT. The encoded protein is CASTTGTHQPQHF.

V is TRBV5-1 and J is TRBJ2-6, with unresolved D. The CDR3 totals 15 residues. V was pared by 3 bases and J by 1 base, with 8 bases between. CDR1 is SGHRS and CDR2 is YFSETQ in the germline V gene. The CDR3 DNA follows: TGCGCCAGCAGCTCGAGCTGGTCTGGGGCCAACGTCCTGACTTTC. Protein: CASSSSWSGANVLTF.

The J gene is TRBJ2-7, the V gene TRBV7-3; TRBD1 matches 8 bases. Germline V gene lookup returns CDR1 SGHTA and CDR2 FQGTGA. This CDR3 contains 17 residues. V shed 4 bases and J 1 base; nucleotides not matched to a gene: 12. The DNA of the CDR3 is TGTGCCAGCAGCTACAGGGGGGCTGGTAGTAAATCCTACGAGCAGTACTTC. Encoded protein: CASSYRGAGSKSYEQYF.

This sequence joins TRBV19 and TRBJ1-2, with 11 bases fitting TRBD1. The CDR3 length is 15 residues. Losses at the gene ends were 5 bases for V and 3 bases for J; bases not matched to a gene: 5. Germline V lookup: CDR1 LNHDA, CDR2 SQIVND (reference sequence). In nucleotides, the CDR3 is TGTGCCAGTAGTGCCGGGACAGGGGGTGACTATGGCTACACCTTC. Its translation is CASSAGTGGDYGYTF.

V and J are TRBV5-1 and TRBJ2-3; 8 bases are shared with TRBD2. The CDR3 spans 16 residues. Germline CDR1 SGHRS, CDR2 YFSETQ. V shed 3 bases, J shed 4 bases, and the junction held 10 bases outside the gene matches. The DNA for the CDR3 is TGCGCCAGCAGCTCCGGACTAGCCTTCAACTCAGATACGCAGTATTTT. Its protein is CASSSGLAFNSDTQYF.

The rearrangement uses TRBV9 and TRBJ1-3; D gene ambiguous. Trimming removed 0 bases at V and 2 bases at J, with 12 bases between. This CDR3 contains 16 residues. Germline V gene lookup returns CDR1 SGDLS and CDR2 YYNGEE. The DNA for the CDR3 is TGTGCCAGCAGCGTAGGTAGCAGCCTTACTGGAAACACCATATATTTT. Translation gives CASSVGSSLTGNTIYF.

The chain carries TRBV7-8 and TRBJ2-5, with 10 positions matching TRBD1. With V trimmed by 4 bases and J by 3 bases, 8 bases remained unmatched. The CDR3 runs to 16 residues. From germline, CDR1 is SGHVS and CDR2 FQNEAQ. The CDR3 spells CASSYRTGGKEETQYF. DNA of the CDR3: TGTGCCAGCAGCTACCGGACAGGGGGTAAGGAAGAGACCCAGTACTTC. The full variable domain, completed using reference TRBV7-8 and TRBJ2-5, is GAGVSQSPRYKVAKRGQDVALRCDPISGHVSLFWYQQALGQGPEFLTYFQNEAQLDKSGLPSDRFFAERPEGSVSTLKIQRTQQEDSAVYLCASSYRTGGKEETQYFGPGTRLLVL.

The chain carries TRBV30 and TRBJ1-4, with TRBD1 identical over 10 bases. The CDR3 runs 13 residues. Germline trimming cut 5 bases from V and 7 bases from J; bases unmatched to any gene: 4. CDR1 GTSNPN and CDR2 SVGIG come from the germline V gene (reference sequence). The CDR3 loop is CAWRTGGVEKLFF. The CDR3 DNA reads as TGTGCCTGGCGGACAGGGGGAGTTGAAAAACTGTTTTTT.

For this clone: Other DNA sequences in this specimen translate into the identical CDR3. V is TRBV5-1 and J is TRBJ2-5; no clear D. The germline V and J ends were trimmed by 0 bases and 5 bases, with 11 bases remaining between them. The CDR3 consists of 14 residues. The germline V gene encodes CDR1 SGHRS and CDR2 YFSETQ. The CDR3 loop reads CASSLAGGGETQYF. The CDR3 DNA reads TGCGCCAGCAGCTTGGCCGGTGGTGGGGAGACCCAGTACTTC. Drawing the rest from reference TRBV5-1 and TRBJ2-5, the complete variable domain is KAGVTQTPRYLIKTRGQQVTLSCSPISGHRSVSWYQQTPGQGLQFLFEYFSETQRNKGNFPGRFSGRQFSNSRSEMNVSTLELGDSALYLCASSLAGGGETQYFGPGTRLLVL.

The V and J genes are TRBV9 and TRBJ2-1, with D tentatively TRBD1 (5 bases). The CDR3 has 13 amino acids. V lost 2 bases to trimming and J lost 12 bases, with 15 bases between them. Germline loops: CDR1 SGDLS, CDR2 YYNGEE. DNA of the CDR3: TGTGCCAGCAGCGTCTCAGGGTCTGATGGGCAGTTCTTC. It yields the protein CASSVSGSDGQFF.

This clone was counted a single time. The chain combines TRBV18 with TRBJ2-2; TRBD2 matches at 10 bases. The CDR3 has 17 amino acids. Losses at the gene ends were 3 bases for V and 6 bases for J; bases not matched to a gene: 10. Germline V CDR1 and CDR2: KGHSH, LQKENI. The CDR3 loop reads CASSPRLIAGGSGELFF. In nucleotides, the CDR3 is TGTGCCAGCTCACCGAGACTAATAGCGGGAGGCTCCGGGGAGCTGTTTTTT.

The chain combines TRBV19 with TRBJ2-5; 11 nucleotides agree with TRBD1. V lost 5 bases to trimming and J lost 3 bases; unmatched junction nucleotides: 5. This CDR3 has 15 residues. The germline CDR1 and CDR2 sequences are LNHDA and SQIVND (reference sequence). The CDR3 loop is CASSPRTGGKETQYF. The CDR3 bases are TGTGCCAGTAGTCCGAGGACAGGGGGCAAAGAGACCCAGTACTTC.

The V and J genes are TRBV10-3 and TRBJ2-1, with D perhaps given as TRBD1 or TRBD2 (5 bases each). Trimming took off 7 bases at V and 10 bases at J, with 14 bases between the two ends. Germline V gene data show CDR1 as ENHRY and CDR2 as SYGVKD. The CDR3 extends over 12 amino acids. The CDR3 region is CAIIGDGDEQFF. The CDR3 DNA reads TGTGCCATCATCGGAGATGGGGACGAGCAGTTCTTC.

This CDR3 reads CATMDRESNQPQHF. CDR3 DNA: TGTGCCACCATGGACAGGGAAAGCAATCAGCCCCAGCATTTT. This rearrangement joins TRBV6-1 to TRBJ1-5; 8 bases line up with TRBD1. V was clipped by 10 bases and J by 1 base; unmatched bases: 6. Germline V gene data show CDR1 as MNHNS and CDR2 as SASEGT. The CDR3 contains 14 residues.

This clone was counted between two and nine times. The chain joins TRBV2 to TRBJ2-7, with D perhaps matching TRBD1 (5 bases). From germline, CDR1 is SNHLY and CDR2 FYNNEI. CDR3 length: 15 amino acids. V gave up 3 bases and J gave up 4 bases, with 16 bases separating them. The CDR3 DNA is TGTGCCAGCAGTGAGAAACAGGTACTCTTATACGAGCAGTACTTC. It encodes CASSEKQVLLYEQYF. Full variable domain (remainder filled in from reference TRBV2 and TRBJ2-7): EPEVTQTPSHQVTQMGQEVILRCVPISNHLYFYWYRQILGQKVEFLVSFYNNEISEKSEIFDDQFSVERPDGSNFTLKIRSTKLEDSAMYFCASSEKQVLLYEQYFGPGTRLTVT.

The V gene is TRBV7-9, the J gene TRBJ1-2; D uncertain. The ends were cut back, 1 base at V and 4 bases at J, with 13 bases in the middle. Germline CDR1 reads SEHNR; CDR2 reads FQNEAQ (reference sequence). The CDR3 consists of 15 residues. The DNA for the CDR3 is TGTGCCAGCAGCTTAGGCACGAGGTCAACCTATGGCTACACCTTC. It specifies CASSLGTRSTYGYTF.

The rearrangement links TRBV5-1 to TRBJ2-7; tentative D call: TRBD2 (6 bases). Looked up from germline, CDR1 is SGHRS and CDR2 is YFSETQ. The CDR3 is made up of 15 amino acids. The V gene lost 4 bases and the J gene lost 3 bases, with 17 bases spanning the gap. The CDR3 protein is CASSHAGRNLYEQYF. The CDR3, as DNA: TGCGCCAGCAGCCATGCGGGACGGAACCTCTACGAGCAGTACTTC.

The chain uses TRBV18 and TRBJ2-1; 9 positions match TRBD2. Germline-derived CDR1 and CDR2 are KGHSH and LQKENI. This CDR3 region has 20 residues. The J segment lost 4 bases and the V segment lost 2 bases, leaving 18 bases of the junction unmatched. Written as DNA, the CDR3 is TGTGCCAGCTCACCAATGTTGGGATCAGGGCGACTAGCGGATTACAATGAGCAGTTCTTC. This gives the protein CASSPMLGSGRLADYNEQFF.

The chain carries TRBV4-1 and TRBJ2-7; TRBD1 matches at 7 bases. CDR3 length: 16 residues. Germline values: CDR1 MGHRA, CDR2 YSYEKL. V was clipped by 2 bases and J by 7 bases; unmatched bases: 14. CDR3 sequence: CASSQSGQLRRWEQYF. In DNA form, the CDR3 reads TGCGCCAGCAGCCAATCGGGACAGCTGAGGAGATGGGAGCAGTACTTC.

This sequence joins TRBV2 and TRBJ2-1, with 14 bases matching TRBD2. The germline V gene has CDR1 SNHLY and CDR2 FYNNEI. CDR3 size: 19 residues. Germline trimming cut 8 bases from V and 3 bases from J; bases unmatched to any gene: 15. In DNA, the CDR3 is TGTGCCAGCCAAGGCCGAGGGACTAGCGGGAGACTAGACTACAATGAGCAGTTCTTC. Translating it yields CASQGRGTSGRLDYNEQFF.

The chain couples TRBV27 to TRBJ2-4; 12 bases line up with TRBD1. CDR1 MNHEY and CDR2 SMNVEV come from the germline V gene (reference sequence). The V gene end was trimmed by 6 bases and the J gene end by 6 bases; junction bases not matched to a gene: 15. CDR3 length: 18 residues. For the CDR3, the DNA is TGTGCCAGCAGGCCCCGGGACAGGGGGCCGAGGTCGGGAAACATTCAGTACTTC. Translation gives CASRPRDRGPRSGNIQYF.

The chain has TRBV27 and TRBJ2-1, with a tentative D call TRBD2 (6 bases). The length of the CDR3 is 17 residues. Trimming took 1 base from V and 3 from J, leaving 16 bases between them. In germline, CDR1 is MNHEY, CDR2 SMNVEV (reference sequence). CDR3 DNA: TGTGCCAGCAGTTTATTGACCGGAGGTAGCGGCTACAATGAGCAGTTCTTC. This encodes CASSLLTGGSGYNEQFF.

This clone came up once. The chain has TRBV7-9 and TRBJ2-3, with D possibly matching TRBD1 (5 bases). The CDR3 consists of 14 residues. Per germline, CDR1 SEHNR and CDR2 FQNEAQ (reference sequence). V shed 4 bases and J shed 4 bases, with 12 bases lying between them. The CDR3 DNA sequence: TGTGCCAGCAGCTGGGGCCGGGCTTCAGATACGCAGTATTTT. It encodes CASSWGRASDTQYF.

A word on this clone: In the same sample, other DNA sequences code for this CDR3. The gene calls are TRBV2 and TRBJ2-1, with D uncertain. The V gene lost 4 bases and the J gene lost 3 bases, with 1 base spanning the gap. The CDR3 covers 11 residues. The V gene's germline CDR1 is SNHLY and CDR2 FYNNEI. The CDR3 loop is CASSVYNEQFF. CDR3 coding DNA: TGTGCCAGCAGTGTCTACAATGAGCAGTTCTTC.

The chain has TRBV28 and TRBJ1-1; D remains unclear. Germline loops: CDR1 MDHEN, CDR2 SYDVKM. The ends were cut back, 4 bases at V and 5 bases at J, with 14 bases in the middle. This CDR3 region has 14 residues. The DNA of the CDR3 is TGTGCCAGCAGTTCGACGAATAGCGAGACTGAAGCTTTCTTT. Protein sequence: CASSSTNSETEAFF.

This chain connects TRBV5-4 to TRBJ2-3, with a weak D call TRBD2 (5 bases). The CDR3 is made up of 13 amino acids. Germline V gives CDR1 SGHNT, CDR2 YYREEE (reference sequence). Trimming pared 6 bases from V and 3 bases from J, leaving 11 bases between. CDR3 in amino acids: CASNGRRTDTQYF. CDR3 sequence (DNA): TGTGCCAGCAACGGTAGGAGGACAGATACGCAGTATTTT.

The DNA for the CDR3 is TGTGCCAGCTCACCGAAGGGAGGCAAAAACATTCAGTACTTC. Its protein is CASSPKGGKNIQYF. This sequence joins TRBV18 and TRBJ2-4; D is perhaps TRBD2 (6 bases). The germline V gene has CDR1 KGHSH and CDR2 LQKENI. Trimming shortened V by 3 bases and J by 3 bases, and 9 bases separated the two germline ends. The CDR3 contains 14 residues.

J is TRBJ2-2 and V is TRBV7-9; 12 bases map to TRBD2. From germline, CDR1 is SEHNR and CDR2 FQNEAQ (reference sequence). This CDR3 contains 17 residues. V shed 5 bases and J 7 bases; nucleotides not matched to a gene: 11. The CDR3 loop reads CASSAPTSGSGGGELFF. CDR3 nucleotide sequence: TGTGCCAGCAGCGCCCCGACTAGCGGGAGTGGTGGCGGGGAGCTGTTTTTT. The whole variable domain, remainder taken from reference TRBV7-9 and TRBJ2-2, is DTGVSQNPRHKITKRGQNVTFRCDPISEHNRLYWYRQTLGQGPEFLTYFQNEAQLEKSRLLSDRFSAERPKGSFSTLEIQRTEQGDSAMYLCASSAPTSGSGGGELFFGEGSRLTVL.